The source of this T cell receptor beta chain is a study of blood T cell repertoires in COVID-19. The germline CDR1 and CDR2 sequences are MNHEY and SVGEGT. There are 12 residues in the CDR3. Trimming left V 5 bases short and J 11 bases short, with 16 bases between. TCRdb's copy holds only in-frame clones and misses some; the assay was immunoSEQ multiplex PCR. In the table there are 200,000 to 300,000 clones, 82% of which are singletons. This clone was observed once. This TCR was recovered from a woman of 80 years or more with acute or convalescent COVID-19. The source material was peripheral blood. The gene calls are TRBV6-2 or TRBV6-3 and TRBJ2-7; D gene ambiguous. The CDR3: CASSNFVTSEYF. Here the CDR3 DNA reads TGTGCCAGCAGTAACTTCGTAACGAGCGAGTACTTC.